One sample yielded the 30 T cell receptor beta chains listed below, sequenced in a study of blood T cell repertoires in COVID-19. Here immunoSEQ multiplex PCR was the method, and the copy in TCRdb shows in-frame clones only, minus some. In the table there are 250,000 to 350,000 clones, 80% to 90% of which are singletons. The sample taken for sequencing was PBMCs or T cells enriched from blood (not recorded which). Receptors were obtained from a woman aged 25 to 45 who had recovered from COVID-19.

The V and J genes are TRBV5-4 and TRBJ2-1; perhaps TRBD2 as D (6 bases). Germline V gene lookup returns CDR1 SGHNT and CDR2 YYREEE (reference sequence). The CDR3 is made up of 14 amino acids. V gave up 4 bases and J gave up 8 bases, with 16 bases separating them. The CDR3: CASSLSGSTYEQFF. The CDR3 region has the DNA TGTGCCAGCAGCCTTAGCGGCTCTACCTATGAGCAGTTCTTC.

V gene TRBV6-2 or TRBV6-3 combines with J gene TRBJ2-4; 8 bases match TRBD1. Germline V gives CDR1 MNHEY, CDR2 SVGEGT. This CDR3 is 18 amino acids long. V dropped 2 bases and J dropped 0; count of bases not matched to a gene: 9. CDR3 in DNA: TGTGCCAGCAGTTACCAACCCGGACAGGGACTAGCCAAAAACATTCAGTACTTC. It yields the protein CASSYQPGQGLAKNIQYF.

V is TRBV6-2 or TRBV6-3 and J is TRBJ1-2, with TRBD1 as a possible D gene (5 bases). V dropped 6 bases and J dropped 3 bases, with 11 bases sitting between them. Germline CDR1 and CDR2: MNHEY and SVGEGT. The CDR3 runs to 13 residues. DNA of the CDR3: TGTGCCAGCAGCCCCAGGGTGGACTATGGCTACACCTTC. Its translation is CASSPRVDYGYTF.

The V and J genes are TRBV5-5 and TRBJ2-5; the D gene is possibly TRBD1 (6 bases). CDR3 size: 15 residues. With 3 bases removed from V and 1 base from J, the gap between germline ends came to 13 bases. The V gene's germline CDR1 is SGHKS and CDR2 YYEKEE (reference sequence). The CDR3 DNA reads TGTGCCAGCAGCTGGGGGCCCCCCAGCCAAGAGACCCAGTACTTC. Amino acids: CASSWGPPSQETQYF.

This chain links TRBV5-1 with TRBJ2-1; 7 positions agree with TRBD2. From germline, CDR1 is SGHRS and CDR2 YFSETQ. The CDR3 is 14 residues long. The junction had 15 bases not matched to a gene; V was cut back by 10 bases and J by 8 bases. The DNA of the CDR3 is TGCGCCTGCAATAGCGGGCCCGGGGGATATGAGCAGTTCTTC. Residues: CACNSGPGGYEQFF.

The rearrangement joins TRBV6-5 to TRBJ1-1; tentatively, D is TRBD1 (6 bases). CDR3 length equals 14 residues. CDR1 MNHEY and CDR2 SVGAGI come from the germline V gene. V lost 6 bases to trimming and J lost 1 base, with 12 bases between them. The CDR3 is CASRRTGSNTEAFF. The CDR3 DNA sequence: TGTGCCAGCAGACGAACAGGGTCGAACACTGAAGCTTTCTTT.

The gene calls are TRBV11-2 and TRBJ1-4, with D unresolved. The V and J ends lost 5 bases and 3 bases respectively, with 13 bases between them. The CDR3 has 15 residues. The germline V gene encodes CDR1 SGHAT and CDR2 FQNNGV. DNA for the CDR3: TGTGCCAGCAGCACCTTCGGGGTGGCTAATGAAAAACTGTTTTTT. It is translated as CASSTFGVANEKLFF.

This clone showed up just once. CDR3 in DNA: TGTGCCAGCAGCTCAGCGGGGGGGTCAGAGACCCAGTACTTC. It is translated as CASSSAGGSETQYF. The V gene is TRBV7-8, the J gene TRBJ2-5; TRBD2 matches at 10 bases. The germline CDR1 and CDR2 sequences are SGHVS and FQNEAQ. With V trimmed by 4 bases and J by 4 bases, 3 bases remained unmatched. The CDR3 covers 14 residues.

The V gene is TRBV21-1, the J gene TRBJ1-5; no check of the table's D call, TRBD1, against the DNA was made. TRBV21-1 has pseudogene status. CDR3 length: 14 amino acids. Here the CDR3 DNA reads TGTGCCAGCAGCCTCAGGGGGAGCAATCAGCCCCAGCATTTT. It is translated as CASSLRGSNQPQHF.

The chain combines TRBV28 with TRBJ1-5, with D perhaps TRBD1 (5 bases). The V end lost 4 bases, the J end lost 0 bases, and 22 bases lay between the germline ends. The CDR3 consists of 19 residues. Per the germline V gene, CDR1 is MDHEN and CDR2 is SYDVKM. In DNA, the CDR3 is TGTGCCAGCAGTTCCCGACGGGCAGGTGACAGCTATAGCAATCAGCCCCAGCATTTT. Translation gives CASSSRRAGDSYSNQPQHF. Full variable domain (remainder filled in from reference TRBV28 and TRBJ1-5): DVKVTQSSRYLVKRTGEKVFLECVQDMDHENMFWYRQDPGLGLRLIYFSYDVKMKEKGDIPEGYSVSREKKERFSLILESASTNQTSMYLCASSSRRAGDSYSNQPQHFGDGTRLSIL.

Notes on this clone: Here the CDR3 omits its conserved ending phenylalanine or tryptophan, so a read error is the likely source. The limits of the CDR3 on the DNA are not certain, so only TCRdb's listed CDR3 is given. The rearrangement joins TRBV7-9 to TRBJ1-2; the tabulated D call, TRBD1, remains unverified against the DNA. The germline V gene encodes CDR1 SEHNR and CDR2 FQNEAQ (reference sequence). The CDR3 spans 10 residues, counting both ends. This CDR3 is CASSLDGPPL.

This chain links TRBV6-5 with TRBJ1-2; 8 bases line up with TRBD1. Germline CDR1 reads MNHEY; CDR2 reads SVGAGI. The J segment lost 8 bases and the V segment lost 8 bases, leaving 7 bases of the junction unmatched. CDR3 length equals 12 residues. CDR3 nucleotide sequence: TGTGCCAGCTCGACAGGGGCAGAAGGCTACACCTTC. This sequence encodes CASSTGAEGYTF.

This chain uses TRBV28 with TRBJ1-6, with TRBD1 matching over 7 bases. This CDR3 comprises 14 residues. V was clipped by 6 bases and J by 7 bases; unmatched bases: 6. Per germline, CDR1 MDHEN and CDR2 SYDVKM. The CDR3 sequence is CASRADRANSPLHF. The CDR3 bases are TGTGCCAGCAGAGCCGACAGGGCGAATTCACCCCTCCACTTT.

CDR3 residues: CASSPGGSGEKLFF. DNA of the CDR3: TGTGCCAGCAGCCCCGGCGGGAGTGGTGAAAAACTGTTTTTT. V gene TRBV7-2 combines with J gene TRBJ1-4, with D unclear. The CDR3 totals 14 residues. The germline CDR1 and CDR2 sequences are SGHTA and FQGNSA. V gave up 5 bases and J gave up 7 bases, with 14 bases separating them.

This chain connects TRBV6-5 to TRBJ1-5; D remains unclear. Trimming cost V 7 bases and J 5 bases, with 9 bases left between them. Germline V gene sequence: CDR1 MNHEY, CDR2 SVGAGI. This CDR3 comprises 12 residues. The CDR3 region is CASMEGYQPQHF. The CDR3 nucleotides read TGTGCCAGCATGGAGGGCTATCAGCCCCAGCATTTT.

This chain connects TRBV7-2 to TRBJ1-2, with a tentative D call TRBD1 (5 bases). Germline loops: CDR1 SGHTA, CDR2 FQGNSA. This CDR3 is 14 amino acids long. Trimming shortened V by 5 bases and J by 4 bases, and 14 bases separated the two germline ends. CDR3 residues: CASSARSDSYGYTF. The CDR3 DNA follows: TGTGCCAGCAGCGCCCGATCCGACAGCTATGGCTACACCTTC.

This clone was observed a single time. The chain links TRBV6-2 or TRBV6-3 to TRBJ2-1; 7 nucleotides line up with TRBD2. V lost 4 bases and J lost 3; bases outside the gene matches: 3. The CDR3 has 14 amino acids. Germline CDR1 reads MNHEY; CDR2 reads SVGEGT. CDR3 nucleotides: TGTGCCAGCAGTTTGGCTAGCGGCTACAATGAGCAGTTCTTC. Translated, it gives CASSLASGYNEQFF.

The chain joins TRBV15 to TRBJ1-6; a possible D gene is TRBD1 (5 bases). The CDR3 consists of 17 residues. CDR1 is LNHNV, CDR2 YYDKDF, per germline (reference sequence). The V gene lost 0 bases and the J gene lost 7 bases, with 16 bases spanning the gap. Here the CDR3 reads CATSRDDSFTLNSPLHF. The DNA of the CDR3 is TGTGCCACCAGCAGAGACGACAGCTTTACTTTAAATTCACCCCTCCACTTT.

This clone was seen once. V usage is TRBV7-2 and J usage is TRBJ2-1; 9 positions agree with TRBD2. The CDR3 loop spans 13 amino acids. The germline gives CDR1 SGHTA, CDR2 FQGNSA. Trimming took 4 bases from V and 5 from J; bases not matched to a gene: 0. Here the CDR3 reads CASSWTSDNEQFF. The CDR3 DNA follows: TGTGCCAGCAGCTGGACTAGCGACAATGAGCAGTTCTTC.

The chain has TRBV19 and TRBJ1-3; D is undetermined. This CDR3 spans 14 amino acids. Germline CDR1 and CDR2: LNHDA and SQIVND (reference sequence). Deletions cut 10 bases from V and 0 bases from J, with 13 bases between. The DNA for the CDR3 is TGTGCCATTAGAGCAGGAGGCTCTGGAAACACCATATATTTT. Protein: CAIRAGGSGNTIYF.

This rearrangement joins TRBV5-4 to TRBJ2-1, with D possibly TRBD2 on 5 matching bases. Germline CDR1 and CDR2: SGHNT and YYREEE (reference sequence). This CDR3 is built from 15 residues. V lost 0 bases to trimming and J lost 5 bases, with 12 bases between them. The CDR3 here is CASSLEHAGNNEQFF. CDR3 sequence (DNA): TGTGCCAGCAGCTTGGAGCACGCGGGCAACAATGAGCAGTTCTTC.

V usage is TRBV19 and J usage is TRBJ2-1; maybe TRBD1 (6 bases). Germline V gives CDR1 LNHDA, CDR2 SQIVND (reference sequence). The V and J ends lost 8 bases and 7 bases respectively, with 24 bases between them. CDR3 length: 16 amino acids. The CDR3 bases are TGTGCCAGTCGGGACATTGGGGGTACCCTGAGAAATGAGCAGTTCTTC. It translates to CASRDIGGTLRNEQFF.

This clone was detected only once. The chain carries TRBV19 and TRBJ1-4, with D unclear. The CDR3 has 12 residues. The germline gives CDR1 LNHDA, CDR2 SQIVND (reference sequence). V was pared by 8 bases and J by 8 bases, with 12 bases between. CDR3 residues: CASGGRIEKLFF. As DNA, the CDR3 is TGTGCCAGTGGAGGGCGGATCGAAAAACTGTTTTTT.

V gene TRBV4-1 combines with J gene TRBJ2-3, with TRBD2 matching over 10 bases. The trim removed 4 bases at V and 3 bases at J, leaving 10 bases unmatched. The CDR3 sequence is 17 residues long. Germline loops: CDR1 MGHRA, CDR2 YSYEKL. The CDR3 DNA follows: TGCGCCAGCAGCCCTCAGCGGGGGGGCTGGACAACAGATACGCAGTATTTT. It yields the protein CASSPQRGGWTTDTQYF.

The DNA for the CDR3 is TGTGCCAGCAGCAAATCTGAGGGGCGCGGGGCCTCCTACGAGCAGTACTTC. Its protein is CASSKSEGRGASYEQYF. V and J are TRBV21-1 and TRBJ2-7; the listed D gene, TRBD2, was not tested against the DNA. TRBV21-1 is a documented pseudogene. The CDR3 consists of 17 residues.

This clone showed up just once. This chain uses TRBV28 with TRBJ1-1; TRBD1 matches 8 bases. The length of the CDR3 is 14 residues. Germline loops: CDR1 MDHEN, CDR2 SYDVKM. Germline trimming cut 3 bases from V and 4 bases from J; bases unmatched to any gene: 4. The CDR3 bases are TGTGCCAGCAGTTTCTACACAGGGGGCACTGAAGCTTTCTTT. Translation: CASSFYTGGTEAFF.

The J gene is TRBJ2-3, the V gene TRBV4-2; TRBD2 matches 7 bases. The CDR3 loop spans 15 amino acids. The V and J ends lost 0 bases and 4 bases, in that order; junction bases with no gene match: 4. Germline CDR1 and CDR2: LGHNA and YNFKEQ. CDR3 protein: CASSQDGLAADTQYF. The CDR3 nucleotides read TGTGCCAGCAGCCAAGATGGGCTAGCGGCAGATACGCAGTATTTT.

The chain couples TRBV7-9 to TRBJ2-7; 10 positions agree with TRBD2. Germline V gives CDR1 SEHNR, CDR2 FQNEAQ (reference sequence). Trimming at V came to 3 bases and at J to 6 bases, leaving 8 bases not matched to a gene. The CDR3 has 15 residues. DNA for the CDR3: TGTGCCAGCAGCTTCCTAGCGGGGGTTAATTTCGAGCAGTACTTC. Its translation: CASSFLAGVNFEQYF.

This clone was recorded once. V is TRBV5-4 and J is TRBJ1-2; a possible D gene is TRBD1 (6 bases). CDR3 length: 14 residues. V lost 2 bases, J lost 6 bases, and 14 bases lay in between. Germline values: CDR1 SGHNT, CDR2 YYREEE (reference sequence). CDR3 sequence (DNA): TGTGCCAGCAGCTTAGAGAACAGGGACCATGGCTACACCTTC. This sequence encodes CASSLENRDHGYTF.

CDR3 nucleotides: TGTGCCAGCAGTTTTACCGGGACACCGAGCACAGATACGCAGTATTTT. Translation: CASSFTGTPSTDTQYF. V usage is TRBV6-5 and J usage is TRBJ2-3; maybe TRBD1 (6 bases). Per germline, CDR1 MNHEY and CDR2 SVGAGI. The CDR3 runs 16 residues. Trimming removed 4 bases from V and 0 bases from J, with 14 bases in between.